The rows below give T cell receptor beta chains drawn from one sample of a study of T cell responses to AZD1222 COVID-19 vaccine. Produced via immunoSEQ multiplex PCR; TCRdb's table is partial and in-frame only. This table has roughly 70,000 clones, around 74% appearing once. The source was peripheral blood, collected on day 0 of MenACWY control vaccination. Every receptor here comes from an adult in good health. Both conserved end residues are part of each CDR3. A D gene is named only where the DNA matches it firmly. Size values are once, few and many counts, or a class for expanded clones, and some rows have none.

d_call | j_call | clone_size | v_call | cdr3_nt | cdr3_aa
- | TRBJ2-5 | - | TRBV11-2 | TGTGCCAGCAGCTTAGATATAGGGGAGACCCAGTACTTC | CASSLDIGETQYF
- | TRBJ2-7 | - | TRBV6-1 | TGTGCCAGCAGTGACGGACGGTTCTACGAGCAGTACTTC | CASSDGRFYEQYF
- | TRBJ1-1 | - | TRBV5-8 | TGTGCCAGCAGCTTTTCCGGGACACAAAGGAACACTGAAGCTTTCTTT | CASSFSGTQRNTEAFF
- | TRBJ2-1 | - | TRBV2 | TGTGCCAGCAGTGCCCCGGCTCCGGGGGCCTACAATGAGCAGTTCTTC | CASSAPAPGAYNEQFF
TRBD1 | TRBJ1-1 | - | TRBV30 | TGTGCCTGGAGTTTTGACAGGGGCACTGAAGCTTTCTTT | CAWSFDRGTEAFF
TRBD1 | TRBJ2-1 | - | TRBV9 | TGTGCCAGCAGCGTAGTGGGACAGGGTTTTGATGAGCAGTTCTTC | CASSVVGQGFDEQFF
- | TRBJ1-6 | - | TRBV4-1 | TGCGCCAGCAGCCAGGATTATAATTCACCCCTCCACTTT | CASSQDYNSPLHF
TRBD1 | TRBJ1-4 | - | TRBV29-1 | TGCAGCGCTTCAGGGGGCGGGAGTGAAAAACTGTTTTTT | CSASGGGSEKLFF
- | TRBJ1-2 | - | TRBV12-3/TRBV12-4 | TGTGCCAGCAGTCCGAGACAGGTCTATGGCTACACCTTC | CASSPRQVYGYTF
TRBD1 | TRBJ1-4 | once | TRBV6-6 | TGTGCCAGCAGTCCTGGACAGGCCGATAATGAAAAACTGTTTTTT | CASSPGQADNEKLFF
- | TRBJ2-1 | - | TRBV2 | TGTGCCAGCAGTGAAGCAAGTCCTAGCGGACCAAGGGGGACATACAATGAGCAGTTCTTC | CASSEASPSGPRGTYNEQFF
- | TRBJ2-1 | few | TRBV5-1 | TGCGCCAGCAGCTCAAAGATGGACGGGGAGCAGTTCTTC | CASSSKMDGEQFF
- | TRBJ1-3 | medium-sized | TRBV7-8 | TGTGCCAGCAGGCCAGGGTTCAGCTCTGGAAACACCATATATTTT | CASRPGFSSGNTIYF
- | TRBJ1-2 | - | TRBV28 | TGTGCCAGCAGTTTCTGGGGGTCAGGTCGGTCACTTGATGGCTACACCTTC | CASSFWGSGRSLDGYTF
- | TRBJ2-6 | - | TRBV4-3 | TGCGCCAGCAGCCAAGATCTGACAAGCTCTGGGGCCAACGTCCTGACTTTC | CASSQDLTSSGANVLTF
TRBD2 | TRBJ2-7 | - | TRBV5-8 | TGTGCCAGCAGCTCTCTGGGACTAGCGGGACCGTCATCCTACGAGCAGTACTTC | CASSSLGLAGPSSYEQYF
TRBD2 | TRBJ2-3 | - | TRBV5-1 | TGCGCCAGCAGCTCCAAGCGGGAGCCGGGAGATACGCAGTATTTT | CASSSKREPGDTQYF
TRBD2 | TRBJ2-7 | - | TRBV5-1 | TGCGCCAGCAGCTTAGGACTAGGGTGGGAGCAGTACTTC | CASSLGLGWEQYF
TRBD2 | TRBJ2-3 | - | TRBV5-1 | TGCGCCAGCAGCCTGCGACTAGCGGGAGGGCAGCGCACAGATACGCAGTATTTT | CASSLRLAGGQRTDTQYF
- | TRBJ1-3 | - | TRBV5-1 | TGCGCCAGCAGCACGACGGGTTCCTCTGGAAACACCATATATTTT | CASSTTGSSGNTIYF
- | TRBJ1-3 | - | TRBV6-5 | TGTGCCAGCAGTACAGGTGGCTCTGGAAACACCATATATTTT | CASSTGGSGNTIYF
TRBD2 | TRBJ2-3 | - | TRBV4-1 | TGCGCCAGCAGCTTGGGGGGGACTGGCACAGATACGCAGTATTTT | CASSLGGTGTDTQYF